The T cell receptor beta chain described here comes from a study of T-cell memory formation after mild COVID-19. Study findings and constraints: Contracting clones localized mainly to CM and EM when CD4+ and mainly to EMRA when CD8+.

The CDR3 sequence is 16 residues long. Germline assignment: CDR1 SGHTA and CDR2 FQGNSA. V dropped 1 base and J dropped 4 bases, with 14 bases sitting between them. This clonotype was recorded at least ten times. Its antigen remains unidentified. TCRdb reprocessed the 5' RACE reads via MiXCR and lists one record per CDR3 protein. This table has about 350,000 distinct CDR3 sequences, over 25% appearing once. The chain carries TRBV7-2 and TRBJ1-5; no firm D call. The receptor was derived from an adult woman who had mild COVID-19 (a few samples of this study predate the infection). Cell type and time point are not known. The sample taken for sequencing was PBMCs or a T cell subset sorted from them (not recorded which). CDR3 residues: CASSLVSSAGNQPQHF. CDR3 bases: TGTGCCAGCAGCTTAGTTAGTTCCGCAGGAAATCAGCCCCAGCATTTT. Full variable domain (outside the CDR3, taken from reference TRBV7-2 and TRBJ1-5): GAGVSQSPSNKVTEKGKDVELRCDPISGHTALYWYRQSLGQGLEFLIYFQGNSAPDKSGLPSDRFSAERTGGSVSTLTIQRTQQEDSAVYLCASSLVSSAGNQPQHFGDGTRLSIL.